The source of this T cell receptor beta chain is a study of response to subunit inactivated influenza vaccine. Points from the study as a whole: The authors proposed limited new T cell recruitment per seasonal influenza vaccination.

Germline CDR1 and CDR2: LNHDA and SQIVND (reference sequence). Between the trimmed V and J ends, which lost 6 bases and 1 base, there was a span of 7 bases. The CDR3 extends over 13 amino acids. TCRdb called the RT-PCR reads again in MiXCR, with one record for every CDR3 protein. The top ten hold 10% to 13% of the sample, which has around 530,000 distinct CDR3 sequences, 10% to 15% seen once. Only a few counts were recorded for this clonotype. Its specificity is not known. The V gene is TRBV19, the J gene TRBJ2-4, with a weak D call TRBD2 (5 bases). The source is a man aged 50 or older who received an inactivated influenza vaccine. The source was PBMCs from blood, collected on the day of vaccination. The CDR3 loop is CASRREAKNIQYF. The CDR3 bases are TGTGCCAGTAGAAGGGAGGCCAAAAACATTCAGTACTTC.